This TCR beta chain was sequenced during a study of regulatory T cells in long-lasting Graves disease (dated by TCRdb to the early 2020s). About the investigation overall: To count as having persistent Graves' disease, a patient had to have received antithyroid drug treatment for over 5 years with TSH receptor autoantibodies remaining persistently positive. Persistent Graves' disease patients in the clinical cohort had taken antithyroid drugs for about 9.7 years on average. TCR sequencing covered roughly 13 persistent and 20 newly diagnosed Graves' disease patients, 33 samples in total. The study was registered as a clinical trial and conducted in China. Persistent Graves' disease patients were compared with newly diagnosed Graves' disease patients by peripheral blood TCR sequencing and RNA sequencing.

What the time point label conveys for this sample: persistent/refractory GD, antithyroid drugs over 5 years with positive TRAb. For both TCR sequencing and RNA sequencing, RNA was extracted from PBMCs using TRIzol. Graves' disease was diagnosed according to American Thyroid Association guidelines. Recruitment of patients was carried out at an endocrinology department in Xi'an, China. From each patient, around 8.3 milliliters of peripheral blood was collected into an EDTA anticoagulant tube. PBMCs were isolated by Ficoll Paque Plus density gradient separation without further T cell sorting. An Agilent 2100 Bioanalyzer and agarose gel were used to check RNA quality, while a NanoDrop 2000 measured RNA concentration. The study at large found these results: Compared with newly diagnosed patients, patients with persistent Graves' disease had lower TCR Shannon entropy and fewer highly expanded clones, which suggests clonal expansion. A larger number of public clonotypes was shared among persistent patients (more than 2,500) than among newly diagnosed patients (about 990). The authors noted that the small sample size was a limitation that may lower accuracy. Only the TCR beta chain was sequenced and analyzed. Persistent disease showed preferential use of TRBV28, TRBJ1-2 and TRBJ2-5, whereas newly diagnosed disease favored TRBV20-1 and TRBJ2-1. Only peripheral blood was studied, because thyroid tissue, the primary lesion, was inaccessible.

This clonotype came up a few times. The target of this receptor is not known. No per-base quality is available; no much larger clone lies one base away. CDR1 MNHNS and CDR2 SASEGT were looked up in the germline V gene. V gives up 2 bases and J gives up 0 bases, and the segment between their germline ends measures 11 bases. Including cysteine and phenylalanine, the CDR3 has 16 amino acids. Only the CDR3 part of the read is kept: 48 bases, read in frame from the first base. Receptor libraries were prepared by multiplex PCR. The sequencer was an Illumina HiSeq 4000. To build TCR beta libraries, CDR3 regions were amplified by Arm-PCR using iRepertoire HTBI primers. Before sequencing, the PCR products went through gel purification. Concerning the study's data processing: Gene usage analysis of CDR3 amino acid clonotypes used the approximately 62 TRBV and 14 to 15 TRBJ segments found across samples. COPE and FqMerger were used to merge filtered high-quality paired reads into contigs. BLAST was used to align contigs to IMGT TRBV, TRBD and TRBJ reference genes, with CDR3 defined following IMGT. Any clonotype with a frequency above 0.1% was classified as a highly expanded clone. Shannon entropy was used to measure repertoire diversity, and the Gini coefficient was used to measure V-J evenness. Public clonotypes were defined as clonotypes shared by more than one individual. The public sequencing data were trimmed at Q25 with fastp and processed into clonotypes with MiXCR by TCRdb, which kept only in-frame beta chains. Each entry is one CDR3 protein sequence, shown with its most common DNA and genes. It is TCRdb's table, rather than the study itself, that gives the V and J calls and clone size. This sample comprises around 340,000 distinct CDR3 sequences, around 20% of them detected only once. The top ten clones comprise less than 35% of the sample.

The sequenced sample was peripheral blood mononuclear cells (PBMCs), obtained when the disease was refractory, from a patient treated with antithyroid drugs. The V and J segments used are TRBV6-1 and TRBJ2-4; the D gene is perhaps TRBD2, on 5 matching bases. This clonotype was sampled from a female donor with Graves disease. In nucleotide form, the sequence is TGTGCCAGCAGTGAACGGCTAGCTGGAGCCAAAAACATTCAGTACTTC. This yields the protein CASSERLAGAKNIQYF.